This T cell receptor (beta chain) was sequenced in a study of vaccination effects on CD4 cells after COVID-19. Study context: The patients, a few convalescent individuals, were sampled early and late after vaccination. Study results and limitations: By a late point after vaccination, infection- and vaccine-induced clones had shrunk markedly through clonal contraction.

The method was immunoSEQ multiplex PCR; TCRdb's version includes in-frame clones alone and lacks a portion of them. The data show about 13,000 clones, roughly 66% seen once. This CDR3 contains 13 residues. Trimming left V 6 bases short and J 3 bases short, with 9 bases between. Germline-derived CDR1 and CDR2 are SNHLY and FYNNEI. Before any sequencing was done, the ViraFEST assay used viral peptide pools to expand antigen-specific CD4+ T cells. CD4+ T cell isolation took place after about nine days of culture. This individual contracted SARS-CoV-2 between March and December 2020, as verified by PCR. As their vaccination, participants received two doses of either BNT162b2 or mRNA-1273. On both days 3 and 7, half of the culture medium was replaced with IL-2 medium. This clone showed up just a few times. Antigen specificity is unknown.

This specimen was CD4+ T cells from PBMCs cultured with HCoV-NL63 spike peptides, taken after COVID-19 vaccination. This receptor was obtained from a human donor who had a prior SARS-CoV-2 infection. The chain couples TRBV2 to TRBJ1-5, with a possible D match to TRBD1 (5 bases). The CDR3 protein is CASRQEINQPQHF. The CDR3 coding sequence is TGTGCCAGCAGACAGGAGATCAATCAGCCCCAGCATTTT.